The source of this TCR beta chain is a study of T cell responses to AZD1222 COVID-19 vaccine. Data came from immunoSEQ multiplex PCR; TCRdb stores just in-frame clones and leaves some out. The top ten clones hold around 4.1% of a sample with 140,000 to 150,000 clones, approximately 78% of them seen once. This clone was observed a few times. This CDR3 comprises 17 residues. Germline values: CDR1 SGHTS, CDR2 YDEGEE. V dropped 1 base and J dropped 3 bases, with 17 bases sitting between them. The source of this sequence is an adult in good health. The sample was peripheral blood, taken on day 0 of MenACWY control vaccination. This sequence joins TRBV5-8 and TRBJ2-1; D is perhaps TRBD1 (7 bases). CDR3 sequence (DNA): TGTGCCAGCAGCTTGAAGCCCAGGGGGGCCATCTACAATGAGCAGTTCTTC. Its protein product is CASSLKPRGAIYNEQFF.